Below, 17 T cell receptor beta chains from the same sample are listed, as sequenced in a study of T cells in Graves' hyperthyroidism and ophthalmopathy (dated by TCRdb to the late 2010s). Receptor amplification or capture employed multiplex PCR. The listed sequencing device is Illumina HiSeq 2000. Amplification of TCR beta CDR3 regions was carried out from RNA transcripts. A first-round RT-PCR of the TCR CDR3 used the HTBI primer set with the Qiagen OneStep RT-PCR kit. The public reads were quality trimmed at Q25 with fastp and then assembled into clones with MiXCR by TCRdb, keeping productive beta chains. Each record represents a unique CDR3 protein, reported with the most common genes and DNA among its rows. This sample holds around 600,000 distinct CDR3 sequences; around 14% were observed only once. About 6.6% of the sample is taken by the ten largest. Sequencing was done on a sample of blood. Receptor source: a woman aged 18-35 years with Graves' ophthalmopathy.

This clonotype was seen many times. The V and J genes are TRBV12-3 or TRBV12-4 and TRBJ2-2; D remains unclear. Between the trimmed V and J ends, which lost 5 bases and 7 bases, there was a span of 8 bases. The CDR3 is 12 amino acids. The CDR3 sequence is CASSRYGGELFF. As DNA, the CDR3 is TGTGCCAGCAGTCGTTATGGCGGGGAGCTGTTTTTT.

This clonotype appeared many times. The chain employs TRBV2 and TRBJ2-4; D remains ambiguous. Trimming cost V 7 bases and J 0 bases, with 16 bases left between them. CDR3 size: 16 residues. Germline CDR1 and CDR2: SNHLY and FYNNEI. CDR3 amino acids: CASTLRSILAKNIQYF. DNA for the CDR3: TGTGCCAGCACCCTCCGGTCCATCCTAGCCAAAAACATTCAGTACTTC.

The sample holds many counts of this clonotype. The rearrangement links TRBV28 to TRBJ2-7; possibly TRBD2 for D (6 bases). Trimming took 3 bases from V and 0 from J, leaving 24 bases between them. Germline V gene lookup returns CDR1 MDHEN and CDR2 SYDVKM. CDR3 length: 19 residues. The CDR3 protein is CASSFPLFGGGLRSYEQYF. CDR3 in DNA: TGTGCCAGCAGTTTCCCACTATTCGGGGGAGGACTCCGCTCCTACGAGCAGTACTTC.

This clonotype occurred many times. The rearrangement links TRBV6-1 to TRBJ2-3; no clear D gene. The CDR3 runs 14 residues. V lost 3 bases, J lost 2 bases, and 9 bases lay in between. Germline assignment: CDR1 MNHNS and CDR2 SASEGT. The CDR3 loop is CASSEGSYTDTQYF. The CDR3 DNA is TGTGCCAGCAGTGAGGGCAGTTACACAGATACGCAGTATTTT.

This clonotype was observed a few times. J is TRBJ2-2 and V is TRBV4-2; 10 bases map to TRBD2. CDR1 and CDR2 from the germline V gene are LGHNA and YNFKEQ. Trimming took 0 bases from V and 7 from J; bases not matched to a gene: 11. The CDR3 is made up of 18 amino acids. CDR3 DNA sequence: TGTGCCAGCAGCCAAGATAGGAGCGGGAGGGCCGGGAGCGGGGAGCTGTTTTTT. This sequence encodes CASSQDRSGRAGSGELFF.

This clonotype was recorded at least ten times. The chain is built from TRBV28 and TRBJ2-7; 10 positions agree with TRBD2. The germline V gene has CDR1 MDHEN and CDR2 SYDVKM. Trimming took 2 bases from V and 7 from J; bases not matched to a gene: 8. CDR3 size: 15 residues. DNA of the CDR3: TGTGCCAGCAGTTTAGGTTCTAGCGGGAGCGAAGAGCAGTACTTC. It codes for CASSLGSSGSEEQYF.

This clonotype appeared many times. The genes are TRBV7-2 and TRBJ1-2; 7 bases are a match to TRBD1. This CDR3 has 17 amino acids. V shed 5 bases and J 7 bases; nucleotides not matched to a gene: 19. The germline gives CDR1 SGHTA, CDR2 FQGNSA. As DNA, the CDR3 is TGTGCCAGCAGCCTTGGGGCAGGGGGGAGTGGGGAATCTGGCTACACCTTC. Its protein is CASSLGAGGSGESGYTF. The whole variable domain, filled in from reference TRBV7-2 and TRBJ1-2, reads GAGVSQSPSNKVTEKGKDVELRCDPISGHTALYWYRQSLGQGLEFLIYFQGNSAPDKSGLPSDRFSAERTGGSVSTLTIQRTQQEDSAVYLCASSLGAGGSGESGYTFGSGTRLTVV.

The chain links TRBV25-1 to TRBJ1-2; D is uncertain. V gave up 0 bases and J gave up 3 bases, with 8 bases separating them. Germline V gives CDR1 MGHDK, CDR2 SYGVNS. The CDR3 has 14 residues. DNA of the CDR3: TGTGCCAGCAGTGAATATTCTGATTACTATGGCTACACCTTC. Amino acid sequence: CASSEYSDYYGYTF.

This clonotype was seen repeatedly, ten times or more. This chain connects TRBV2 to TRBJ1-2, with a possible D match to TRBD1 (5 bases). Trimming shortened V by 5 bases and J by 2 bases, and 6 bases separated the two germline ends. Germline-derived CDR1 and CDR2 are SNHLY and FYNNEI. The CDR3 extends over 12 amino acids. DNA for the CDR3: TGTGCCAGCAGTTCAGGGAACTATGGCTACACCTTC. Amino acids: CASSSGNYGYTF. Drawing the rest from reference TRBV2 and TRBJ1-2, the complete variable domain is EPEVTQTPSHQVTQMGQEVILRCVPISNHLYFYWYRQILGQKVEFLVSFYNNEISEKSEIFDDQFSVERPDGSNFTLKIRSTKLEDSAMYFCASSSGNYGYTFGSGTRLTVV.

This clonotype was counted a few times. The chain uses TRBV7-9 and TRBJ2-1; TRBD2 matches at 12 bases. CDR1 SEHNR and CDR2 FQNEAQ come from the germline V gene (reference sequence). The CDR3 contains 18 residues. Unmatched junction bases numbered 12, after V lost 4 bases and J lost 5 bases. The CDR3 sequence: CASSSSDPSGRAHNEQFF. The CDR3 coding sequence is TGTGCCAGCAGCTCCAGTGACCCTAGCGGGAGGGCCCACAATGAGCAGTTCTTC.

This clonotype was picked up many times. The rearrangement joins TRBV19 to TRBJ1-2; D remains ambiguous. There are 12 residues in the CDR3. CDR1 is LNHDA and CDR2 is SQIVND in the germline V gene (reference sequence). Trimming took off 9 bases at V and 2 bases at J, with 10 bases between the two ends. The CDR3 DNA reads TGTGCCAGCGTAAGGGAAAACTATGGCTACACCTTC. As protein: CASVRENYGYTF.

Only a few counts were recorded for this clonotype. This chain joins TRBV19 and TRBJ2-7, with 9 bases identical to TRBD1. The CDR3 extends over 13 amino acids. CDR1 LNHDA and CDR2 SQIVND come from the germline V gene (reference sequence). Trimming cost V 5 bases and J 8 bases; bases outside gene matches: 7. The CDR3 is CASSPGQGGQQYF. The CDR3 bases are TGTGCCAGTAGTCCGGGACAGGGCGGCCAGCAGTACTTC.

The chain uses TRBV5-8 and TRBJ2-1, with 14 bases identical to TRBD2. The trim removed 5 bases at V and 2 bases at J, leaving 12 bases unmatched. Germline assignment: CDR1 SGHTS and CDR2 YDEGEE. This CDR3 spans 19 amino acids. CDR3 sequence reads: CASRPGLAGASSPYNEQFF. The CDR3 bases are TGTGCCAGCAGACCGGGACTAGCGGGAGCCTCAAGCCCCTACAATGAGCAGTTCTTC.

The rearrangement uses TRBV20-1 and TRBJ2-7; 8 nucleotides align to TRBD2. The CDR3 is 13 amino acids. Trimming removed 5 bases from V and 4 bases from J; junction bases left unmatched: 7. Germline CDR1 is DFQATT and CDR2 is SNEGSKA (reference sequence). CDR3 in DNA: TGCAGTGCTCGGCGGGCTAGCGGGTACGAGCAGTACTTC. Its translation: CSARRASGYEQYF.

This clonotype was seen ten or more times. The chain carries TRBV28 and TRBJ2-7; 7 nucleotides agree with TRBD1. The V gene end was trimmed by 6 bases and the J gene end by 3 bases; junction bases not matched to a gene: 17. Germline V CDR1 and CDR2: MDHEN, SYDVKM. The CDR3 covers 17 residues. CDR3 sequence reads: CASSYGQARGPNYEQYF. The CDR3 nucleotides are TGTGCCAGCAGCTACGGCCAAGCAAGGGGGCCAAACTACGAGCAGTACTTC.

The CDR3 sequence is CASSRSRAAGELFF. The CDR3 bases are TGTGCCAGCAGCCGATCGAGGGCAGCCGGGGAGCTGTTTTTT. J is TRBJ2-2 and V is TRBV3-1; tentative D call: TRBD2 (5 bases). CDR3 length: 14 amino acids. The V gene's germline CDR1 is LGHDT and CDR2 YNNKEL (reference sequence). Trimming removed 4 bases from V and 6 bases from J, with 12 bases in between.

The CDR3 DNA sequence: TGCGCCAGCAGCCAAGACTGGGGTGGCTACGAGCAGTACTTC. Protein product: CASSQDWGGYEQYF. This rearrangement joins TRBV4-3 to TRBJ2-7; D not certain. V shed 0 bases and J shed 3 bases, with 9 bases lying between them. Germline-derived CDR1 and CDR2 are LGHNA and YSLEER. The CDR3 has 14 residues.